This T cell receptor (beta chain) was sequenced during a study of identical twins. The CDR3 is 14 amino acids. Looked up from germline, CDR1 is DFQATT and CDR2 is SNEGSKA (reference sequence). J lost 5 bases, V lost 5 bases, and 11 bases had no gene match. TCRdb independently ran MiXCR on the 5' RACE reads; one entry per CDR3 protein. The sample includes around 490,000 distinct CDR3 sequences, 13% to 15% of them seen just once. The same data also went into a second study, on yellow fever vaccine responses in identical twins.

Sequenced material: CD4+ T cells sorted from blood. The sequence came from a woman aged 18-29 years in good health. The gene calls are TRBV20-1 and TRBJ2-5, with 7 bases fitting TRBD1. As DNA, the CDR3 is TGCAGTGCTTCGAAACCCGGGACAGCGGAGACCCAGTACTTC. Translated, it gives CSASKPGTAETQYF.